This TCR beta chain stems from a study of blood T cell repertoires in COVID-19. About the research overall: Sites in the United States, Italy and Spain provided acute and convalescent COVID-19 samples. T cells, B-cell-depleted T cells, or PBMCs provided the cDNA or gDNA that served as material.

Original processing notes: Amplification with reference gene primers provided the estimates of nucleated cell counts. Here immunoSEQ multiplex PCR was the method, and the copy in TCRdb shows in-frame clones only, minus some. V, J and clone size are those of that table, while D and trimming were read from the DNA. The sample includes approximately 210,000 clones, over 80% seen only once; the top ten take 0.8% to 0.95%. Patients from Seattle were sampled longitudinally, starting during active infection. Germline lookup yields CDR1 SGHRS and CDR2 YFSETQ. Unmatched junction bases numbered 4, after V lost 4 bases and J lost 7 bases. The CDR3 extends over 13 amino acids.

The sample taken for sequencing was peripheral blood. The source of this sequence is a man between 60 and 75 years old with COVID-19, enrolled during active disease. The genes are TRBV5-1 and TRBJ1-2; 10 positions match TRBD1. As DNA, the CDR3 is TGCGCCAGCAGCGGGGACAGGGGAGCTGGCTACACCTTC. Protein: CASSGDRGAGYTF.